The sample holds a few counts of the clone carrying this TCR beta chain. Its antigen is as yet unknown. The sample comes from a study of cytomegalovirus exposure and HLA in healthy donors. In the study overall: Earlier sequencing of 150 million to 200 million T cells yielded around 120 million unique TCR beta sequences. Study results and limitations: In a later analysis, V- and J-gene trimming of beta chains associated with a DCLRE1C missense variant, replicated independently.

This CDR3 is built from 13 residues. Germline loops: CDR1 LNHDA, CDR2 SQIVND (reference sequence). V lost 4 bases and J 9 bases, leaving 14 bases between the germline ends. A multiplex PCR was run with 60 Vbeta primers and 13 Jbeta primers. The repertoire was sequenced with immunoSEQ multiplex PCR; TCRdb's copy has only in-frame clones and lacks some. The sample holds about 93,000 clones; approximately 80% are singletons and the top ten take under 4%. The source is a woman aged 40 to 50 in good health and CMV-seronegative. Sequencing was done on a sample of PBMCs. The chain links TRBV19 to TRBJ2-3; the D gene is possibly TRBD1 (6 bases). DNA for the CDR3: TGTGCCAGTAGTACCTCCTATGGGGGCACGCAGTATTTT. Its translation: CASSTSYGGTQYF.